This T cell receptor beta chain was identified in a study of ipilimumab plus nivolumab after autologous stem cell transplantation. There are 17 residues in the CDR3. V lost 5 bases and J lost 0, with 15 bases in between. Germline lookup yields CDR1 SGHRS and CDR2 YFSETQ. Using immunoSEQ multiplex PCR, the repertoire was profiled, and TCRdb retains in-frame clones only, with some absent. The sample includes about 18,000 clones, roughly 80% of them seen just once. V and J are TRBV5-1 and TRBJ1-6; the D gene is possibly TRBD1 (6 bases). The input for sequencing was PBMCs, taken in a trial of ipilimumab plus nivolumab as post-transplant consolidation. The clonotype was recovered from a male donor with diffuse large B-cell lymphoma. CDR3 sequence (DNA): TGCGCCAGCAGAAGTTCACAGGGAGGCTCCTATAATTCACCCCTCCACTTT. Translation: CASRSSQGGSYNSPLHF.